The T cell receptor (beta chain) described here comes from a study of cytomegalovirus exposure and HLA in healthy donors. V dropped 0 bases and J dropped 6; count of bases not matched to a gene: 6. The germline gives CDR1 LGHNA, CDR2 YSLEER. The CDR3 is 16 residues long. PCR employed 60 Vbeta and 13 Jbeta primers. The protocol was immunoSEQ multiplex PCR, while the TCRdb copy is restricted to in-frame clones and leaves out a portion. The table records some 140,000 clones, about 83% of them present only once. The TCR sequence derives from a woman aged 25 to 45 in good health and CMV-seronegative. The chain recombines TRBV4-3 with TRBJ2-1, with 9 positions matching TRBD2. Specimen: PBMCs. The CDR3 coding sequence is TGCGCCAGCAGCCAAGATATTCTAGCGGGAAGCAATGAGCAGTTCTTC. Translated, it gives CASSQDILAGSNEQFF.